The clone carrying this TCR beta chain has only one observation. Produced via immunoSEQ multiplex PCR; TCRdb's table is partial and in-frame only. Among under 550,000 clones listed, roughly 95% were seen once. The CDR3 runs 17 residues. Germline loops: CDR1 MGHRA, CDR2 YSYEKL. With 0 bases removed from V and 0 bases from J, the gap between germline ends came to 9 bases. These data are taken from a study of shared clonotypes between healthy human individuals. The chain couples TRBV4-1 to TRBJ1-6, with no clear D. The TCR sequence derives from a woman between 25 and 40 years old in good health. The sample was naive CD4+ T cells sorted from blood. Subset noted: CD45RA+ positively selected. The CDR3 spells CASSQERLSSYNSPLHF. DNA for the CDR3: TGCGCCAGCAGCCAAGAACGGCTGAGCTCCTATAATTCACCCCTCCACTTT.